This T cell receptor beta chain was retrieved from a study of OX40 agonist ivuxolimab in advanced cancers. Study-wide context: Partial responses occurred in Three dose-escalation patients, one with hepatocellular carcinoma and two with cutaneous melanoma.

Patients with a history of autoimmune disease or on systemic immunosuppression were excluded. Study observations and caveats: Certain nonresponders likewise exhibited a low normalized T-cell clonal expansion.

Sequencing was performed with immunoSEQ multiplex PCR; in TCRdb, only in-frame clones are kept and a portion is missing. This sample has 86,000 or so clones; about 90% occur once, and the top ten carry 2.5% to 3%. With respect to this clone: Its target is not known.

The source material was CD4+ or CD8+ T cells sorted from blood, sampled in a trial of the OX40 agonist ivuxolimab. The clonotype was recovered from an adult with an advanced solid tumor such as melanoma, head and neck, liver or kidney cancer.

The CDR3 region is CASSPPEGTDTQYF. For the CDR3, the DNA is TGTGCCAGCTCACCCCCCGAGGGCACAGATACGCAGTATTTT. The chain has TRBV18 and TRBJ2-3, with no clear D. This CDR3 is built from 14 residues. The ends were cut back, 3 bases at V and 1 base at J, with 8 bases in the middle. The germline gives CDR1 KGHSH, CDR2 LQKENI.